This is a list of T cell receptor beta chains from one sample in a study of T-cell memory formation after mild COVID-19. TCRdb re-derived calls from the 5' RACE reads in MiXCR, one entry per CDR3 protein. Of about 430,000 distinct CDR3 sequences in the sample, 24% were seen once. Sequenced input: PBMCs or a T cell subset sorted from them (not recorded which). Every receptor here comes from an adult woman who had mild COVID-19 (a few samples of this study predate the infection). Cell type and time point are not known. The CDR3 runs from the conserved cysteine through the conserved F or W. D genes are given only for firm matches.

CDR3 protein: CASSLRQGYQPQHF
D gene: TRBD1
V gene: TRBV5-6
J gene: TRBJ1-5

CDR3 protein: CASSWGTSGFTDTQYF
D gene: TRBD2
V gene: TRBV3-1
J gene: TRBJ2-3

CDR3 protein: CASSSYRAARLEQFF
D gene: -
V gene: TRBV7-6
J gene: TRBJ2-1

CDR3 protein: CASTPSRGGGYEQFF
D gene: TRBD2
V gene: TRBV14
J gene: TRBJ2-1

CDR3 protein: CASRVGGQSTAETQYF
D gene: -
V gene: TRBV5-5
J gene: TRBJ2-5

CDR3 protein: CASSSAGARETQYF
D gene: -
V gene: TRBV6-5
J gene: TRBJ2-5

CDR3 protein: CASSLQENYEQYF
D gene: -
V gene: TRBV5-1
J gene: TRBJ2-7

CDR3 protein: CASSPSLGLSQPQHF
D gene: -
V gene: TRBV3-1
J gene: TRBJ1-5

CDR3 protein: CASSLGEPADTQYF
D gene: -
V gene: TRBV7-9
J gene: TRBJ2-3

CDR3 protein: CASSISSGSSHEQYF
D gene: TRBD2
V gene: TRBV9
J gene: TRBJ2-7

CDR3 protein: CASSWAAGAGTGELFF
D gene: TRBD2
V gene: TRBV9
J gene: TRBJ2-2

CDR3 protein: CASSLVQNTGELFF
D gene: -
V gene: TRBV7-3
J gene: TRBJ2-2

CDR3 protein: CASSDSSQGTGDRVYTQYF
D gene: -
V gene: TRBV6-4
J gene: TRBJ2-3

CDR3 protein: CAISEPRTGANYGYTF
D gene: TRBD1
V gene: TRBV10-3
J gene: TRBJ1-2

CDR3 protein: CASSGVSGANQPQHF
D gene: -
V gene: TRBV2
J gene: TRBJ1-5

CDR3 protein: CASSPGTFDGQYF
D gene: -
V gene: TRBV7-9
J gene: TRBJ2-7